This T cell receptor beta chain derives from a study of T cells after yellow fever vaccination. Whole-study results and caveats: Primary-vaccination clones mostly resurfaced post-booster (approximately 96% CD4, approximately 90% CD8). Although most clonotypes did not, a small share appeared in both CD4 and CD8 compartments.

UMIs were added to TCR cDNA along with a universal primer site when it was made by 5'RACE template switching. Each CDR3 protein is one row after TCRdb ran MiXCR on the 5' RACE reads. The sample has some 110,000 distinct CDR3 sequences, under 8% seen once; the top ten hold around 2.7%. This clonotype came up many times. Its antigen is not identified. Germline V CDR1 and CDR2: DFQATT, SNEGSKA (reference sequence). The V end was cut by 3 bases, the J end by 1 base, with 6 bases between. The CDR3 loop spans 12 amino acids. The clonotype was recovered from a man aged 18 to 29 who received the YFV17D yellow fever vaccine. This rearrangement joins TRBV20-1 to TRBJ1-1, with D possibly TRBD1 on 6 matching bases. The sequenced sample was CD4+ T cells sorted from PBMCs, obtained 10 to 11 days after the first yellow fever vaccination. CDR3 amino acids: CSASRGNTEAFF. CDR3 bases: TGCAGTGCTAGCAGGGGGAACACTGAAGCTTTCTTT.